This TCR beta chain came from a study of CD8 T cells in Susac syndrome. Random-hexamer reverse transcription was applied to roughly 0.5 to 1 ug RNA. One entry per CDR3 protein, called by TCRdb with MiXCR from the immunoSEQ multiplex PCR reads. The repertoire consists of under 150,000 distinct CDR3 sequences, with around 94% occurring once and the leading ten covering approximately 0.12%. The germline gives CDR1 SGHDT, CDR2 YYEEEE. The trim removed 0 bases at V and 8 bases at J, leaving 4 bases unmatched. The CDR3 runs to 13 residues. The chain employs TRBV5-6 and TRBJ1-1, with 7 bases identical to TRBD1. The source of this sequence is a human donor with multiple sclerosis. Specimen: CD4+ T cells from PBMCs. The CDR3 DNA sequence: TGTGCCAGCAGCTTGGACTCGACAGGGGAAGCTTTCTTT. This gives the protein CASSLDSTGEAFF.